The source of this TCR beta chain is a study of blood T cell repertoires in COVID-19. Background on the study: Sample material is recorded as cDNA or gDNA derived from T cells, B-cell-depleted T cells, or PBMCs.

Losses at the gene ends were 10 bases for V and 1 base for J; bases not matched to a gene: 9. The CDR3 runs to 14 residues. Germline V CDR1 and CDR2: LGHDT, YNNKEL (reference sequence). In the authors' methods: Nucleated cell counts were estimated from reference gene primer amplification. The method was immunoSEQ multiplex PCR; TCRdb's version includes in-frame clones alone and lacks a portion of them. That table gives V, J and clone size, and the DNA gave D and trimming. Here the sample spans 220,000 or so clones, about four fifths being singletons. This receptor was identified in a woman in her 30s who had recovered from COVID-19. Material for sequencing was peripheral blood. The chain carries TRBV3-1 (or the pseudogene TRBV3-2) and TRBJ2-5; 7 positions agree with TRBD2. The CDR3 here is CATSLWEGQETQYF. CDR3 in DNA: TGTGCCACCTCCCTATGGGAGGGCCAAGAGACCCAGTACTTC.